A selection of T cell receptor beta chains follows, all from one sample in a study of T cells after yellow fever vaccination. TCRdb ran MiXCR on the 5' RACE reads and lists one entry per CDR3 protein. The sample carries approximately 600,000 distinct CDR3 sequences, over 9% recorded once. Sample: PBMCs, taken on the day of the yellow fever booster vaccination. The receptors originated from a man under 40 who received the YFV17D yellow fever vaccine. CDR3s include the opening cysteine and the closing phenylalanine or tryptophan. A D gene is named only where the DNA matches it firmly. Part of the rows lack a size; the others show once, few, many or a class for expanded clones.

abundance	j_gene	v_gene	d_gene	len	CDR3aa	CDR3nt
-	TRBJ1-1	TRBV20-1	-	14	CSAKHGHLNTEAFF	TGCAGTGCCAAACATGGGCATCTGAACACTGAAGCTTTCTTT
many	TRBJ2-3	TRBV6-2/TRBV6-3	-	13	CASRYGATDTQYF	TGTGCCAGCAGGTACGGGGCCACAGATACGCAGTATTTT
-	TRBJ1-2	TRBV30	TRBD1	14	CASTTQTGDYGYTF	TGTGCCTCTACCACCCAGACAGGGGATTATGGCTACACCTTC
-	TRBJ2-7	TRBV6-2/TRBV6-3	-	14	CASTLAGQAYEQYF	TGTGCCAGCACCCTCGCGGGACAAGCCTACGAGCAGTACTTC
-	TRBJ2-1	TRBV7-8	-	15	CASSLRYLAYNEQFF	TGTGCCAGCAGCTTAAGGTACCTCGCCTACAATGAGCAGTTCTTC
many	TRBJ2-1	TRBV5-1	-	12	CASSFNRDEQFF	TGCGCCAGCAGCTTTAACAGGGATGAGCAGTTCTTC
-	TRBJ2-7	TRBV5-6	TRBD1	15	CASSLGQGQTYEQYF	TGTGCCAGCAGCTTGGGACAGGGACAGACCTACGAGCAGTACTTC
few	TRBJ2-7	TRBV6-2/TRBV6-3	-	13	CASSWVAPYEQYF	TGTGCCAGCAGCTGGGTCGCCCCTTACGAGCAGTACTTC
-	TRBJ2-5	TRBV7-2	TRBD2	17	CASSHGGRGGSRGTQYF	TGTGCCAGCAGCCATGGCGGGCGGGGGGGCTCACGAGGAACCCAGTACTTC
-	TRBJ2-4	TRBV5-1	TRBD1	16	CASSWTGTLAKNIQYF	TGCGCCAGCAGCTGGACAGGGACGCTAGCCAAAAACATTCAGTACTTC
few	TRBJ2-7	TRBV29-1	TRBD1	14	CSVAQGAISYEQYF	TGCAGCGTTGCGCAGGGGGCCATCTCCTACGAGCAGTACTTC
-	TRBJ2-3	TRBV28	-	16	CASSPPGGLAHDTQYF	TGTGCCAGCAGCCCCCCGGGCGGGCTAGCACATGATACGCAGTATTTT
many	TRBJ2-5	TRBV15	TRBD2	16	CATSRVASGGSETQYF	TGTGCCACCAGCAGAGTCGCTAGCGGGGGGAGTGAGACCCAGTACTTC
few	TRBJ2-4	TRBV29-1	-	15	CSVKNPNSGKNIQYF	TGCAGCGTTAAGAATCCCAATTCGGGGAAAAACATTCAGTACTTC
-	TRBJ2-7	TRBV19	-	13	CASGRPSGNEQYF	TGTGCCAGTGGGCGTCCCTCAGGGAACGAGCAGTACTTC
-	TRBJ2-1	TRBV18	-	12	CASSPPLYEQFF	TGTGCCAGCTCACCACCGTTGTATGAGCAGTTCTTC
-	TRBJ2-2	TRBV4-3	TRBD1	15	CASSQLDRDTGELFF	TGCGCCAGCAGCCAACTCGACAGGGACACCGGGGAGCTGTTTTTT
few	TRBJ2-5	TRBV7-2	-	13	CASSQRDGGTQYF	TGTGCCAGCAGCCAAAGGGACGGCGGGACCCAGTACTTC
-	TRBJ2-3	TRBV5-6	-	14	CASSSMDGTDTQYF	TGTGCCAGCAGCTCCATGGACGGTACAGATACGCAGTATTTT
-	TRBJ2-1	TRBV7-9	-	15	CASSLWGDADNEQFF	TGTGCCAGCAGCTTATGGGGGGATGCTGACAATGAGCAGTTCTTC
-	TRBJ2-4	TRBV5-5	-	14	CASSFQVGSNIQYF	TGTGCCAGCAGCTTCCAGGTTGGGTCAAACATTCAGTACTTC
few	TRBJ2-5	TRBV7-9	-	15	CASSFGHGNQETQYF	TGTGCCAGCAGCTTTGGGCACGGTAATCAAGAGACCCAGTACTTC
few	TRBJ2-3	TRBV12-3/TRBV12-4	TRBD2	19	CASSSGPVVAGGPPDTQYF	TGTGCCAGCAGCAGCGGCCCGGTCGTAGCGGGAGGGCCTCCAGATACGCAGTATTTT
few	TRBJ2-7	TRBV29-1	-	14	CSVVRAETGYEQYF	TGCAGCGTGGTGAGGGCGGAGACGGGCTACGAGCAGTACTTC
-	TRBJ1-1	TRBV27	TRBD1	13	CASSFYRGTEAFF	TGTGCCAGCAGCTTTTACAGGGGCACTGAAGCTTTCTTT
many	TRBJ2-2	TRBV7-2	-	12	CASRQGGQELFF	TGTGCCAGCAGACAAGGGGGGCAGGAGCTGTTTTTT
-	TRBJ2-1	TRBV30	TRBD2	14	CACSSGSPPGEQFF	TGTGCTTGTTCTAGCGGGAGCCCCCCCGGTGAGCAGTTCTTC
-	TRBJ2-3	TRBV5-6	-	15	CASSLAGTFADTQYF	TGTGCCAGCAGCTTGGCGGGGACCTTCGCAGATACGCAGTATTTT
few	TRBJ1-2	TRBV19	-	14	CASNNRANLYGYTF	TGTGCCAGTAATAATCGGGCCAACCTCTATGGCTACACCTTC
few	TRBJ1-5	TRBV27	-	13	CASRDSSNQPQHF	TGTGCCAGCAGGGACAGTAGCAATCAGCCCCAGCATTTT
-	TRBJ1-1	TRBV6-2/TRBV6-3	-	14	CASSYDTVNTEAFF	TGTGCCAGCAGTTACGACACGGTGAACACTGAAGCTTTCTTT
few	TRBJ2-1	TRBV7-2	-	13	CASSPLPRYEQFF	TGTGCCAGCAGCCCCCTCCCCAGGTATGAGCAGTTCTTC
-	TRBJ2-7	TRBV5-6	-	12	CASSILPAEQYF	TGTGCCAGCAGCATCCTCCCGGCCGAGCAGTACTTC
few	TRBJ2-5	TRBV11-2	-	15	CASSLDWSSTGTQYF	TGTGCCAGCAGCTTAGATTGGAGCAGCACGGGGACCCAGTACTTC
-	TRBJ2-7	TRBV5-5	-	13	CASTRTGMNEQYF	TGTGCCAGCACCCGCACAGGAATGAACGAGCAGTACTTC
-	TRBJ2-5	TRBV29-1	TRBD2	14	CSGNAQAGVGTQYF	TGCAGCGGCAACGCCCAAGCGGGAGTGGGGACCCAGTACTTC
-	TRBJ2-7	TRBV12-3/TRBV12-4	-	13	CAKRDSRRYEQYF	TGTGCCAAAAGGGACTCCCGACGGTACGAGCAGTACTTC
-	TRBJ2-3	TRBV7-9	-	17	CASSLVVGDLGTDTQYF	TGTGCCAGCAGCTTAGTGGTCGGTGACCTCGGCACAGATACGCAGTATTTT
few	TRBJ2-1	TRBV30	TRBD1	14	CAWSVGDRPNEQFF	TGTGCCTGGAGTGTTGGGGACAGGCCCAATGAGCAGTTCTTC
few	TRBJ2-1	TRBV10-2	TRBD1	15	CASSDRDRAQYEQFF	TGCGCCAGCAGTGACAGGGACAGGGCCCAATATGAGCAGTTCTTC
-	TRBJ2-2	TRBV7-9	TRBD1	16	CASKSPPGQYTGELFF	TGTGCCAGCAAGTCCCCTCCGGGACAGTACACCGGGGAGCTGTTTTTT
many	TRBJ2-7	TRBV20-1	TRBD2	14	CSARGLAGSYEQYF	TGCAGTGCTAGAGGCCTAGCGGGATCCTACGAGCAGTACTTC
-	TRBJ2-3	TRBV29-1	TRBD1	10	CSLGGDTQYF	TGCAGCCTAGGGGGCGATACGCAGTATTTT
few	TRBJ2-5	TRBV5-6	-	12	CASSPATGTQYF	TGTGCCAGCAGCCCGGCAACGGGGACCCAGTACTTC
many	TRBJ2-5	TRBV12-3/TRBV12-4	TRBD1	15	CASSPLTGGRETQYF	TGTGCCAGCAGTCCCCTGACAGGGGGGCGAGAGACCCAGTACTTC
few	TRBJ2-2	TRBV12-3/TRBV12-4	-	15	CASSGRAGTTGELFF	TGTGCCAGCAGTGGCAGGGCAGGAACCACCGGGGAGCTGTTTTTT
few	TRBJ1-3	TRBV20-1	-	15	CSATGQGSFGNTIYF	TGCAGTGCCACCGGGCAGGGATCTTTTGGAAACACCATATATTTT
-	TRBJ2-5	TRBV4-2	TRBD2	17	CASSQDEGLAGPETQYF	TGTGCCAGCAGCCAAGACGAAGGACTAGCGGGGCCTGAGACCCAGTACTTC
once	TRBJ2-6	TRBV4-2	-	16	CASSQEAGSGANALTF	TGTGCCAGCAGCCAAGAGGCGGGGTCTGGGGCCAACGCCCTGACTTTC
few	TRBJ2-3	TRBV20-1	-	15	CSARAPRRNTDTQYF	TGCAGTGCTAGAGCCCCCAGGAGGAACACAGATACGCAGTATTTT
-	TRBJ2-3	TRBV20-1	-	12	CSIGLGSDTQYF	TGCAGTATCGGTCTAGGGTCAGATACGCAGTATTTT
-	TRBJ2-7	TRBV15	TRBD2	17	CATSTRSQAGPDYEQYF	TGTGCCACCAGCACTAGATCCCAAGCGGGACCCGACTACGAGCAGTACTTC
few	TRBJ2-5	TRBV6-5	TRBD2	15	CASSYPTSGQETQYF	TGTGCCAGCAGTTACCCGACTAGCGGCCAAGAGACCCAGTACTTC
once	TRBJ2-7	TRBV5-1	-	14	CASSSGPVSYEQYF	TGCGCCAGCAGCTCCGGGCCCGTCTCCTACGAGCAGTACTTC
-	TRBJ2-1	TRBV5-6	-	16	CASSFNTRLMYNEQFF	TGTGCCAGCAGCTTTAATACTAGACTTATGTACAATGAGCAGTTCTTC
-	TRBJ2-3	TRBV20-1	-	14	CCAKAGTSTDTQYF	TGCTGTGCTAAGGCAGGGACTAGCACAGATACGCAGTATTTT
-	TRBJ2-3	TRBV20-1	TRBD2	16	CSARRGKAGNTDTQYF	TGCAGTGCTCGAAGGGGAAAAGCGGGAAACACAGATACGCAGTATTTT
-	TRBJ1-2	TRBV29-1	TRBD1	12	CSVETGVVGYTF	TGCAGCGTCGAGACAGGGGTGGTTGGCTACACCTTC
many	TRBJ2-7	TRBV5-1	TRBD2	18	CASSLAPVTSGLSYEQYF	TGCGCCAGCAGCTTGGCCCCCGTAACTAGCGGGCTCTCCTACGAGCAGTACTTC
-	TRBJ2-2	TRBV15	TRBD2	16	CATSTGTSGSGGELFF	TGTGCCACCAGCACGGGGACTAGCGGGAGTGGCGGGGAGCTGTTTTTT